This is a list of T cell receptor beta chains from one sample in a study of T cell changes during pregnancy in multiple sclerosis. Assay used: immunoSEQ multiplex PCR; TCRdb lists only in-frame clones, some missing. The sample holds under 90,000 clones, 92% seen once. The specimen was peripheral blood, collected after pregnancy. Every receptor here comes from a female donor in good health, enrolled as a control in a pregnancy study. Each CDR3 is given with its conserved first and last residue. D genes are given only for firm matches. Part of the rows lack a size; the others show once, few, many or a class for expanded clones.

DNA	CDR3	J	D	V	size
TGTGCCAGCGCCCCGGGTTCAACTAATGAAAAACTGTTTTTT	CASAPGSTNEKLFF	TRBJ1-4	.	TRBV27	.
TGTGCCAGTAGTCCTCCGGGGGGGGAGAACACCGGGGAGCTGTTTTTT	CASSPPGGENTGELFF	TRBJ2-2	TRBD2	TRBV19	.
TGTGCCAGCAGCGTAGGAGACCAAGAGACCCAGTACTTC	CASSVGDQETQYF	TRBJ2-5	.	TRBV9	.
TGCATAGGGGGATCGGTAGCAGATACGCAGTATTTT	CIGGSVADTQYF	TRBJ2-3	.	TRBV29-1	.
TGCAGCGTTGAGGTGGCAGGGTACGAGCAGTACTTC	CSVEVAGYEQYF	TRBJ2-7	.	TRBV29-1	.
TGTGCCAGCAGCCCGGACGGGGAGGGCTACGAGCAGTACTTC	CASSPDGEGYEQYF	TRBJ2-7	TRBD2	TRBV5-4	once
TGTGCCACCCGGGAAGGTAGTCGCAATCAGCCCCAGCATTTT	CATREGSRNQPQHF	TRBJ1-5	.	TRBV6-1	.
TGTGCCAGCAGCCTAATCGGACACAGTAATTCACCCCTCCACTTT	CASSLIGHSNSPLHF	TRBJ1-6	.	TRBV6-1	.
TGCAGCGTTGAGGCAGGGGGTACTGAAGCTTTCTTT	CSVEAGGTEAFF	TRBJ1-1	TRBD1	TRBV29-1	.
TGTGCCATTCACGGGAAAATGGTACATGAGCAGTTCTTC	CAIHGKMVHEQFF	TRBJ2-1	.	TRBV10-3	.
TGTGCCAGCAGTCATACTCAGAGGGGGCGGTACGAGCAGTACTTC	CASSHTQRGRYEQYF	TRBJ2-7	TRBD1	TRBV7-9	few
TGTGCCACCTACAGGGGGGGGGCCAGCAATGAGCAGTTCTTC	CATYRGGASNEQFF	TRBJ2-1	.	TRBV6-6	.
TGTGCCAGCAGGGGCTCCTTCGCCGAGCAGTACTTC	CASRGSFAEQYF	TRBJ2-7	.	TRBV21-1	.
TGTGCCAGCACTCCTAGGACTAGCGGGGGGGAGCAGTTCTTC	CASTPRTSGGEQFF	TRBJ2-1	TRBD2	TRBV2	.
TGCGCCAGCATCATCTCAGGACAGGGTAGGGACAATGAGCAGTTCTTC	CASIISGQGRDNEQFF	TRBJ2-1	TRBD1	TRBV5-1	.
TGTGCCAGCAGTGAGGGGGGGTACCAAGAGACCCAGTACTTC	CASSEGGYQETQYF	TRBJ2-5	.	TRBV7-2	.
TGTGCCAGCAGTTACGGACAGGGACCGAACACCGGGGAGCTGTTTTTT	CASSYGQGPNTGELFF	TRBJ2-2	TRBD1	TRBV2	.
TGTGCCAGCAGTCCACCCGGGACAGGGGGTATAACCCTCCACTTT	CASSPPGTGGITLHF	TRBJ1-6	TRBD1	TRBV28	.
TGTGCCATCAACCCCGAGTGGGGCAGGGGTGGCTACACCTTC	CAINPEWGRGGYTF	TRBJ1-2	.	TRBV10-3	.
TGTGCCAGCAGCTTCCGCTCAGGTAATGAGCAGTTCTTC	CASSFRSGNEQFF	TRBJ2-1	.	TRBV11-3	.
TGTGCCTGGAGTTACACGTCTCTCGAGCAGTACTTC	CAWSYTSLEQYF	TRBJ2-7	.	TRBV30	few
TGTGCCAGCAGTCCAGGAAGTAGCAATCAGCCCCAGCATTTT	CASSPGSSNQPQHF	TRBJ1-5	.	TRBV28	.
TGCAGCGCGACAGGACTCAATCAGCCCCAGCATTTT	CSATGLNQPQHF	TRBJ1-5	.	TRBV29-1	.
TGCGCCAGCAGTTTCGGACTAGCGGGGGAATACGAGCAGTACTTC	CASSFGLAGEYEQYF	TRBJ2-7	TRBD2	TRBV5-1	.
TGTGCCAGCAGCTTAGAAGTGGCCTATGGCTACACCTTC	CASSLEVAYGYTF	TRBJ1-2	.	TRBV7-9	.
TGTGCCAGCAGCTGGCAAGCGGGAGCCGGGGAGCTGTTTTTT	CASSWQAGAGELFF	TRBJ2-2	TRBD2	TRBV7-9	.